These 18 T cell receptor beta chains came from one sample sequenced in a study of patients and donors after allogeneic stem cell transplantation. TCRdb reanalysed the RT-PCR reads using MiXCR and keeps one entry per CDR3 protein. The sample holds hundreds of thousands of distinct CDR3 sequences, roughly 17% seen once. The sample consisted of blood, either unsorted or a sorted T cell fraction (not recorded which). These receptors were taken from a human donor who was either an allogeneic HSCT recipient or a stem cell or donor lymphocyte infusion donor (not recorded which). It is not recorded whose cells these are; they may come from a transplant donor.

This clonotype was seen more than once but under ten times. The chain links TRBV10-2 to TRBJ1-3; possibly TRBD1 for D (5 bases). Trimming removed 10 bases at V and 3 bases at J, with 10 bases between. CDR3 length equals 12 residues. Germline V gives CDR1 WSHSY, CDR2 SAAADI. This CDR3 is CATRVDGNTIYF. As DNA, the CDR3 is TGCGCCACCAGGGTCGATGGAAACACCATATATTTT.

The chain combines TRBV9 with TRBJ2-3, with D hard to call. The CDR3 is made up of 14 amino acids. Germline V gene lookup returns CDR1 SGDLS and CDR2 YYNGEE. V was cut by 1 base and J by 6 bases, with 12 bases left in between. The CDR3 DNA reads TGTGCCAGCAGCGTATATCCAGACCTGGATACGCAGTATTTT. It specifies CASSVYPDLDTQYF.

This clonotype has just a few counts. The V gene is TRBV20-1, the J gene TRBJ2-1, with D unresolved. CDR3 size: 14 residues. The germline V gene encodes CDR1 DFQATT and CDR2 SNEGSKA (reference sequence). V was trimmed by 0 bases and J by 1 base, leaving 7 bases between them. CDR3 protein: CSARDPLSYNEQFF. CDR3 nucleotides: TGCAGTGCTAGAGATCCACTTTCCTACAATGAGCAGTTCTTC.

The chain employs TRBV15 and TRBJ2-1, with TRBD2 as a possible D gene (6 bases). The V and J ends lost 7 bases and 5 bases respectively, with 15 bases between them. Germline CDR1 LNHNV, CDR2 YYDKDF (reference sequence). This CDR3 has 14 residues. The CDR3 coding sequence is TGTGCCACCAAGGGGCGGGCGGGAAACAATGAGCAGTTCTTC. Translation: CATKGRAGNNEQFF.

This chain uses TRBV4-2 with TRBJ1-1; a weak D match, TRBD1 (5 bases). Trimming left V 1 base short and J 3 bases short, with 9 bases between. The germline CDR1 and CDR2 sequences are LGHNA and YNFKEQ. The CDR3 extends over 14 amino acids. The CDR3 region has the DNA TGTGCCAGCAGCCAAGTGACGGGGGACACTGAAGCTTTCTTT. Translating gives CASSQVTGDTEAFF.

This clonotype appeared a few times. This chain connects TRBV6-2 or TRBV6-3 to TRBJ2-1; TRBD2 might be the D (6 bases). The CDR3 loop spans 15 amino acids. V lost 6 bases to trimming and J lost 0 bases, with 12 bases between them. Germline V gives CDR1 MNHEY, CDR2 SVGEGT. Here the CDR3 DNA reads TGTGCCAGCAGCCGCGGCGGGAACTCCTACAATGAGCAGTTCTTC. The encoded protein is CASSRGGNSYNEQFF.

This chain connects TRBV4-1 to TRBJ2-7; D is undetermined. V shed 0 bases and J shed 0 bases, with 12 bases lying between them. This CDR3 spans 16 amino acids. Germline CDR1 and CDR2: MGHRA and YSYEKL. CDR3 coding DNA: TGCGCCAGCAGCCAAGAAGACGGACGCAGCTCCTACGAGCAGTACTTC. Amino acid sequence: CASSQEDGRSSYEQYF.

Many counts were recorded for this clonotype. CDR3 bases: TGCGCCAGCAGTCAGAACCTAGGATCAGGGATACTACAGAATGAGCAGTTCTTC. As protein: CASSQNLGSGILQNEQFF. The chain employs TRBV4-1 and TRBJ2-1; the D gene is possibly TRBD1 (5 bases). Germline CDR1 reads MGHRA; CDR2 reads YSYEKL. The CDR3 is made up of 18 amino acids. The V end lost 6 bases, the J end lost 7 bases, and 28 bases lay between the germline ends.

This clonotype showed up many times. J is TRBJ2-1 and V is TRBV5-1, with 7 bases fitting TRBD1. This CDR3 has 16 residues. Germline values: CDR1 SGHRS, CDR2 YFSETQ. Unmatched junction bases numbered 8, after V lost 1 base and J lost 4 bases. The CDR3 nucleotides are TGCGCCAGCAGCTTGCCCCGGGACAGCTTATACAATGAGCAGTTCTTC. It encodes CASSLPRDSLYNEQFF.

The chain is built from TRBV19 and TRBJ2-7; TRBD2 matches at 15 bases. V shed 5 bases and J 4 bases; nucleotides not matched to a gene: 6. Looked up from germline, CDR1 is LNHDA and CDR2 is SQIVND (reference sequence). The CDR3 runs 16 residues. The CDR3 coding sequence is TGTGCCAGTAGTGAGGCGGGACTAGCGGGAGGTTACGAGCAGTACTTC. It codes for CASSEAGLAGGYEQYF. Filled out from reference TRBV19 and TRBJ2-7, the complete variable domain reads DGGITQSPKYLFRKEGQNVTLSCEQNLNHDAMYWYRQDPGQGLRLIYYSQIVNDFQKGDIAEGYSVSREKKESFPLTVTSAQKNPTAFYLCASSEAGLAGGYEQYFGPGTRLTVT.

CDR3 coding DNA: TGCAGTGCTAGAGATCTGACTAGCGGGAGGGGCTCCTACGAGCAGTACTTC. It specifies CSARDLTSGRGSYEQYF. The rearrangement joins TRBV20-1 to TRBJ2-7; 14 positions agree with TRBD2. CDR3 length equals 17 residues. Trimming took 0 bases from V and 0 from J; bases not matched to a gene: 4. Looked up from germline, CDR1 is DFQATT and CDR2 is SNEGSKA (reference sequence).

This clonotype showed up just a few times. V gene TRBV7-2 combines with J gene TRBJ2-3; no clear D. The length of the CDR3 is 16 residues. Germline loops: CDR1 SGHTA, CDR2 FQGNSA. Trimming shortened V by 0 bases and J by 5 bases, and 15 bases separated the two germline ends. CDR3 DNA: TGTGCCAGCAGCTTAGCAATCTCGAGACTGAGAGATACGCAGTATTTT. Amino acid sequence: CASSLAISRLRDTQYF.

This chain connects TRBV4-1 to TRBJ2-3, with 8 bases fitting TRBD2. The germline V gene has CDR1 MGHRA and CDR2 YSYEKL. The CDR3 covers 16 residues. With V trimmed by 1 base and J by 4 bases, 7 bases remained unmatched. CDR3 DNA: TGCGCCAGCAGCCAAGTGGGCGGGGGGACCTCAGATACGCAGTATTTT. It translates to CASSQVGGGTSDTQYF.

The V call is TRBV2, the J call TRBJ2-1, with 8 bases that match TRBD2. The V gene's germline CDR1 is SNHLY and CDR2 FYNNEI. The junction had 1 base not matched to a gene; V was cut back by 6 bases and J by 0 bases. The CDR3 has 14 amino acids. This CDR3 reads CASRAGGSYNEQFF. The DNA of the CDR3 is TGTGCCAGCAGGGCGGGAGGCTCCTACAATGAGCAGTTCTTC.

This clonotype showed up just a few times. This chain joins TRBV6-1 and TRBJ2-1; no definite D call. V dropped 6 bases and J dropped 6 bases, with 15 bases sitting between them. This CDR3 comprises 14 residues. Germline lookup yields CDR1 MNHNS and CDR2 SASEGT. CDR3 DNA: TGTGCCAGCAGACGACTGAAAACCGTCAATGAGCAGTTCTTC. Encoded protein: CASRRLKTVNEQFF.

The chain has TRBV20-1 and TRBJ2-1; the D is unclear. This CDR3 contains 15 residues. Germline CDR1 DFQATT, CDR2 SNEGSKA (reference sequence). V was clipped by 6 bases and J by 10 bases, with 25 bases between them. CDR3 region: CSATSARTRRREQFF. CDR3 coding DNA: TGCAGTGCCACCTCCGCAAGAACTCGGCGGCGGGAGCAGTTCTTC.

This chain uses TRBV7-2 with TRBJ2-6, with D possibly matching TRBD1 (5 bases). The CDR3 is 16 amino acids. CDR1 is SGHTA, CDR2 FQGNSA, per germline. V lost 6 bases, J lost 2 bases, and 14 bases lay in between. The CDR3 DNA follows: TGTGCCAGCAGTCCCAGGGCCCCAACTGGGGCCAACGTCCTGACTTTC. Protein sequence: CASSPRAPTGANVLTF.

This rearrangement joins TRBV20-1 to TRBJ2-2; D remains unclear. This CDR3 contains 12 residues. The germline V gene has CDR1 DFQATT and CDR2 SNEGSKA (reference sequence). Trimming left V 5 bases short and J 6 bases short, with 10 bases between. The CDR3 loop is CSAPSSAGELFF. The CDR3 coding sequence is TGCAGTGCTCCCTCGAGCGCCGGGGAGCTGTTTTTT.